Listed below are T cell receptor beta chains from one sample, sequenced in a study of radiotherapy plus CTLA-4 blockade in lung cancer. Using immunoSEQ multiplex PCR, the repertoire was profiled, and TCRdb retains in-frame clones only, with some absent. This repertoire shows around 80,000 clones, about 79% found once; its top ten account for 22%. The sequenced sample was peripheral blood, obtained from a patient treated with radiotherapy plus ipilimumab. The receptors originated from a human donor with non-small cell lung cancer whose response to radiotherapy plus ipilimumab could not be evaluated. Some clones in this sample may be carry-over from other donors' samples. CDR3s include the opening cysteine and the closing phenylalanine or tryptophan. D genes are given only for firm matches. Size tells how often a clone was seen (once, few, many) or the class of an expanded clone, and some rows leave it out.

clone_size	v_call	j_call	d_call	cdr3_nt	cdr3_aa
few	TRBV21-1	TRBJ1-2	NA	TGTGCCAGCAGCGCAACCCGGGACAGGGGGGGGGTCTATGGCTACACCTTC	CASSATRDRGGVYGYTF
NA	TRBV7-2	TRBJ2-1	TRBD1	TGTGCCAGCAGCCGTGCCGGGACAGGGGGCTTACGAGAGCAGTTCTTC	CASSRAGTGGLREQFF
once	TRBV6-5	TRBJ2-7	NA	TGTGCCAGCAGTTCAGGGCCGTCTGGCTACGAGCAGTACTTC	CASSSGPSGYEQYF
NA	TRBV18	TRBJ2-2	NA	TGTGCCAGCTCACCAACTCTAACAGGGTCCCTCACCGGGGAGCTGTTTTTT	CASSPTLTGSLTGELFF
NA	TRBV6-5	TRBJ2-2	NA	TGTGCCAGCAGTTACTCAGGAGTTGCCGGGGAGCTGTTTTTT	CASSYSGVAGELFF
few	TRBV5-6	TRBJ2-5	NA	TGTGCCAGCAGCCTCGGACAGTTGGCGGTCCAAGAGACCCAGTACTTC	CASSLGQLAVQETQYF
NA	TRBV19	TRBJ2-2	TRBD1	TGTGCCAGTAGTCCCGGACAGGGATTAGCCGGGGAGCTGTTTTTT	CASSPGQGLAGELFF
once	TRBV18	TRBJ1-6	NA	TGTGCCAGCTCTCCTCGAGGGGGGACTAATAATTCACCCCTCCACTTT	CASSPRGGTNNSPLHF
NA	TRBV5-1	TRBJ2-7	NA	TGCGCCAGCAGCCCGAGGGCCCGATATTCGGAGCAGTACTTC	CASSPRARYSEQYF
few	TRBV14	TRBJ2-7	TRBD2	TGTGCCAACCCAGAGCGGGGGCCCTCCTACGAGCAGTACTTC	CANPERGPSYEQYF
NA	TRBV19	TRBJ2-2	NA	TGTGCCAGTAGTCAAACCGGGACAAAAACCGGGGAGCTGTTTTTT	CASSQTGTKTGELFF
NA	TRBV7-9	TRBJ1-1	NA	TGTGCCAGCAGCTTAGGATCAGGGAACACTGAAGCTTTCTTT	CASSLGSGNTEAFF
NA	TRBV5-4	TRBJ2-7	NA	TGTGCCAGCAGCTTGGACACCATCGAGCAGTACTTC	CASSLDTIEQYF
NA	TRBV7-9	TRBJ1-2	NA	TGTGCCAGCAGCTTAGGAGGGCAGGGGGGCTACACCTTC	CASSLGGQGGYTF
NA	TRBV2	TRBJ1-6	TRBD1	TGTGCCAGCAGTGGACAGGGGAATTCACCCCTCCACTTT	CASSGQGNSPLHF
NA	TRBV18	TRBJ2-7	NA	TGTGCCAGCTCACCACCGGGCCAGGTACGCTACGAGCAGTACTTC	CASSPPGQVRYEQYF
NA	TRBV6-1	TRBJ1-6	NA	TGTGCCAGCAGTAGACAGCGTACCGATAATTCACCCCTCCACTTT	CASSRQRTDNSPLHF
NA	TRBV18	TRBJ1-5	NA	TGTGCCAGCTCACCGGAGGCGTCCAGCAATCAGCCCCAGCATTTT	CASSPEASSNQPQHF
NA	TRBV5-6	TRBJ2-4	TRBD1	TGTGCCAGCAGCCTCGACAGGGGCAGAAGGAACATTCAGTACTTC	CASSLDRGRRNIQYF
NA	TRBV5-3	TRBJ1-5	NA	TGTGCCAGAAGTGGAGGAATTGATTGGCAGCCCCAGCATTTT	CARSGGIDWQPQHF
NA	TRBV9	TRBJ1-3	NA	TGTGCCAGCAGCCCCCAGGGCCGGGAGGGGAGCACCATATATTTT	CASSPQGREGSTIYF
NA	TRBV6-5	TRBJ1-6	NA	TGTGCCAGCAGTGCACCTCAGGATAATTCACCCCTCCACTTT	CASSAPQDNSPLHF
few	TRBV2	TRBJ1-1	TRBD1	TGTGCCAGCAGGGGACAGGGGGAAGCTTTCTTT	CASRGQGEAFF
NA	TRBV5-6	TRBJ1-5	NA	TGTGCCAGCAGCCACGGACAGTATAGCAATCAGCCCCAGCATTTT	CASSHGQYSNQPQHF
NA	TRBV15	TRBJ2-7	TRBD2	TGTGCCACCAGCAGAGGGTCTAGCGGGCCATCCTACGAGCAGTACTTC	CATSRGSSGPSYEQYF
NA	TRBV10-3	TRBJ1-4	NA	TGTGCCATCACCGACGATTCGGGGGAAAAACTGTTTTTT	CAITDDSGEKLFF
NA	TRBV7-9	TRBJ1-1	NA	TGTGCCAGCAGCATAGACAGGCAGACCTATGAAGCTTTCTTT	CASSIDRQTYEAFF
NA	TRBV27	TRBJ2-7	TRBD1	TGTGCCAGCAGTTTATCCCACGCCGGGACAGGACCCTACGAGCAGTACTTC	CASSLSHAGTGPYEQYF
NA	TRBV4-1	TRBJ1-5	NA	TGCGCCAGCAGCGAAAGGGAGGCAGTCCCCAATCAGCCCCAGCATTTT	CASSEREAVPNQPQHF
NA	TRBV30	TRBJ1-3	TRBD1	TGTGCCTGGAGTCAGGGACAGGCTTATGGAAACACCATATATTTT	CAWSQGQAYGNTIYF
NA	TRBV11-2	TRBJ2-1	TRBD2	TGTGCCAGCAGCCATGCGGGGGGGTATGAGCAGTTCTTC	CASSHAGGYEQFF
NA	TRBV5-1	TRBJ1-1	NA	TGCGCCAGCAGCCTACTCCCGGGACAACCCCTGAGGGCCCCTGAAGCTTTCTTT	CASSLLPGQPLRAPEAFF
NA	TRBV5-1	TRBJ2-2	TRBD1	TGCGCCAGCAACAGGGGTACGAACACCGGGGAGCTGTTTTTT	CASNRGTNTGELFF
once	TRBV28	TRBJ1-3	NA	TGTGCCAGCAGTTTGCGGGCCTCTTACTCTGGAAACACCATATATTTT	CASSLRASYSGNTIYF
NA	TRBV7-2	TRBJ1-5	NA	TGTGCCAGCAGCTGGGTCGACAGTTCGGATCAGCCCCAGCATTTT	CASSWVDSSDQPQHF
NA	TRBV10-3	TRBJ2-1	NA	TGTGCCGCTCGGGGAAACGACAATGAGCAGTTCTTC	CAARGNDNEQFF
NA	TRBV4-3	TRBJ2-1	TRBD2	TGCGCCAGCAGCCAAGTTAAATCTAGCGGGGATAACAATGAGCAGTTCTTC	CASSQVKSSGDNNEQFF
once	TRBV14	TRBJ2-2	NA	TGTGCCAGCAGCCAAGAGCACTTATACACCGGGGAGCTGTTTTTT	CASSQEHLYTGELFF
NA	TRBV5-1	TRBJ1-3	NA	TGCGCCAGCAGCACACAGGGAGAAGGAAACACCATATATTTT	CASSTQGEGNTIYF
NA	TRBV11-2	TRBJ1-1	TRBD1	TGTGCCAGCAGCTGGACAGGGGGCACTGAAGCTTTCTTT	CASSWTGGTEAFF
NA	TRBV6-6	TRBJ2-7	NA	TGTGCCAGCAGTCCCCCCCCCGGCTACGAGCAGTACTTC	CASSPPPGYEQYF
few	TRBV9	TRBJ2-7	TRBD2	TGTGCCAGCAGCGTAGGCCCCCCCGGCCTAGCGGGGGGATACGAGCAGTACTTC	CASSVGPPGLAGGYEQYF
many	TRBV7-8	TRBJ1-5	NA	TGTGCCAGCAGCGCCACCAACAGGGAGTATAGCAATCAGCCCCAGCATTTT	CASSATNREYSNQPQHF
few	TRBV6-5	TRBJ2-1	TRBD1	TGTGCCAGCAGTTACTCGTGGACAGGGGGAATTGAGCAGTTCTTC	CASSYSWTGGIEQFF
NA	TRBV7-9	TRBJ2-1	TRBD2	TGTGCCAGCAGCCTCGCGGGGGGGCGGATATACAATGAGCAGTTCTTC	CASSLAGGRIYNEQFF
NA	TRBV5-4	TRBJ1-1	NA	TGTGCCAGCAGCTCACCGGGGTCCCCTACGAACACTGAAGCTTTCTTT	CASSSPGSPTNTEAFF
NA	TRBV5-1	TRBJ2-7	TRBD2	TGCGCCAGCAGCTTGTCTAGCGGGTCCTACGAGCAGTACTTC	CASSLSSGSYEQYF
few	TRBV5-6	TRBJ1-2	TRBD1	TGTGCCAGCAGCCCACCAGGGGGCTCGGGCTATGGCTACACCTTC	CASSPPGGSGYGYTF
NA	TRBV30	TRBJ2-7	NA	TGTGCCTGGAGTGTACTCAGGGCTTGCCACGAGCAGTACTTC	CAWSVLRACHEQYF